The TCR beta chain described here comes from a study of blood T cell repertoires in COVID-19. Looking at the study overall: COVID-19 samples from acute and convalescent phases originated in the United States, Italy and Spain. From T cells, B-cell-depleted T cells, or PBMCs came the material, which was cDNA or gDNA.

Some clones are missing from TCRdb's copy, which holds only in-frame ones; the method was immunoSEQ multiplex PCR. The sample includes 55,000 to 75,000 clones, about 81% seen only once; the top ten take around 9.2%. The CDR3 has 15 residues. With V trimmed by 0 bases and J by 5 bases, 4 bases remained unmatched. Germline V gene sequence: CDR1 MNHNY, CDR2 SVGAGI (reference sequence). This chain joins TRBV6-6 and TRBJ2-7; 10 nucleotides align to TRBD2. Specimen: peripheral blood. This TCR was sampled from a human donor in a cohort sampled during active COVID-19. Here the CDR3 DNA reads TGTGCCAGCAGTTACTCGGCTAGCGGGAGCCACGAGCAGTACTTC. Protein product: CASSYSASGSHEQYF.